A selection of T cell receptor beta chains follows, all from one sample in a study of identical twins. TCRdb recomputed calls from the 5' RACE reads with MiXCR, one row per CDR3 protein. The data contain 1.5 million to 2 million distinct CDR3 sequences, less than 35% of them singletons. Input material: cord blood. The receptors shown here come from a newborn girl in good health. The CDR3 runs from the conserved cysteine through the conserved F or W. The D gene is left open where the match is weak. Rows may omit the clone size; those that give it use once, few, many or a size class.

- TRBJ1-5 TRBV6-1 - TGTGCCAGCAGTGGGCAGCTCCTGGGTGAGCCCCAGCATTTT CASSGQLLGEPQHF
- TRBJ2-2 TRBV29-1 - TGCAGCGTTGGTCCCCGAAGGAACACCGGGGAGCTGTTTTTT CSVGPRRNTGELFF
- TRBJ2-4 TRBV20-1 TRBD2 TGCAGTGCGACTAGCGGGTACAATGAGCAGTACTTC CSATSGYNEQYF
few TRBJ1-5 TRBV15 - TGTGCCACCAGCAGAGGTAGCAATCAGCCCCAGCATTTT CATSRGSNQPQHF
- TRBJ2-1 TRBV6-1 - TGTGCCAGCAATGCTGGCGGGAATAGGCAGTTCTTC CASNAGGNRQFF
- TRBJ2-1 TRBV12-3/TRBV12-4 TRBD2 TGTGCCAGCAGTCCCCGGACTAGCGGGAGAATATACAATGAGCAGTTCTTC CASSPRTSGRIYNEQFF
- TRBJ2-7 TRBV12-3/TRBV12-4 TRBD1 TGTGCCAGCAGTTTACGCAGGGGGCAGTACGAGCAGTACTTC CASSLRRGQYEQYF
few TRBJ1-5 TRBV12-3/TRBV12-4 TRBD1 TGTGCCAGCAGTTTACGGACAGGGAGTGGTCAGCCCCAGCATTTT CASSLRTGSGQPQHF
once TRBJ2-5 TRBV7-9 TRBD2 TGTGCCAGCAGCCCCGGACTAGCGACCCAAGAGACCCAGTACTTC CASSPGLATQETQYF
many TRBJ2-7 TRBV11-2 TRBD1 TGTGCCAGCAGTCCCCGACAGGGGCCCTCCTACGAGCAGTACTTC CASSPRQGPSYEQYF
- TRBJ2-3 TRBV5-1 - TGCGCCAGCAGCTTGAAGGGACACCCAGATACGCAGTATTTT CASSLKGHPDTQYF
few TRBJ1-4 TRBV7-9 - TGTGCCAGCAGCTTAGAGGTTTTTAATGAAAAACTGTTTTTT CASSLEVFNEKLFF
many TRBJ2-7 TRBV13 - TGTGCCAGCAGCTATCCCGGGTACGAGCAGTACTTC CASSYPGYEQYF
many TRBJ2-1 TRBV29-1 TRBD2 TGCAGCGTTGAAGCGAGCGGGAGAAACAATGAGCAGTTCTTC CSVEASGRNNEQFF
few TRBJ2-4 TRBV6-1 - TGTGCCAGCAGTGAAAGGGGTAGTGTTAGTAATCAGGGGAACATTCAGTACTTC CASSERGSVSNQGNIQYF
few TRBJ2-1 TRBV6-1 - TGTGCCAGCACCCCGGTCAACAATGAGCAGTTCTTC CASTPVNNEQFF
- TRBJ2-6 TRBV28 - TGTGCCAGCAGTTTATATACCCTCTCTGGGGCCAACGTCCTGACTTTC CASSLYTLSGANVLTF
few TRBJ2-1 TRBV20-1 - TGCAGTGCTAGAGATTTAGAAGGAGGGGGACCAGGGTCCAATGAGCAGTTCTTC CSARDLEGGGPGSNEQFF
- TRBJ1-5 TRBV27 - TGTGCCAGCAGTTTCGTGAAGGGTCAGCCCCAGCATTTT CASSFVKGQPQHF
few TRBJ1-2 TRBV7-2 - TGTGCCAGCAGCCCGTACAGGGAGGACTATGGCTACACCTTC CASSPYREDYGYTF
few TRBJ2-3 TRBV9 - TGTGCCAGCAGCGTAGGGGGGGACGTTAGCACAGATACGCAGTATTTT CASSVGGDVSTDTQYF
once TRBJ2-7 TRBV20-1 - TGCAGTGCCCTCGGGGCAGGCCTAAGCTCCTACGAGCAGTACTTC CSALGAGLSSYEQYF
- TRBJ2-3 TRBV9 - TGTGCCAGCAGTTGGCTAGCTACCCCCCATACGCAGTATTTT CASSWLATPHTQYF
- TRBJ1-2 TRBV12-3/TRBV12-4 - TGTGCCAGCAGTTTTGGGGCGAAGGGTGAGACCTATGGCTACACCTTC CASSFGAKGETYGYTF
few TRBJ2-5 TRBV20-1 TRBD1 TGCAGTGCTAGAGATCAGGGGGCGCAAGAGACCCAGTACTTC CSARDQGAQETQYF
few TRBJ2-3 TRBV7-2 - TGTGCCAGCAGCTTGACTAGAGTTACGCAGTATTTT CASSLTRVTQYF
few TRBJ1-2 TRBV28 - TGTGCCAGCACCGACGCCCCCAACTATGGCTACACCTTC CASTDAPNYGYTF
- TRBJ2-7 TRBV10-3 - TGTGCCATCTCGGGATCTAGGACCCGCTCCTACGAGCAGTACTTC CAISGSRTRSYEQYF
- TRBJ2-7 TRBV20-1 TRBD1 TGCAGTGCCCGAAGGGGGCCTAATCAGCAGTACTTC CSARRGPNQQYF
- TRBJ2-3 TRBV12-5 TRBD2 TGTGCTAGTGGTTTGGTACTAGCGGGGGGACTCCGCACAGATACGCAGTATTTT CASGLVLAGGLRTDTQYF
- TRBJ1-4 TRBV18 TRBD1 TGTGCCAGCTCACCACCGGGACAGGCTAATGAAAAACTGTTTTTT CASSPPGQANEKLFF
- TRBJ2-5 TRBV20-1 - TGCAGTGCCGAATCAATGGCTAGCGCCCCCAATGAGCAGTACTTC CSAESMASAPNEQYF
- TRBJ2-1 TRBV5-1 - TGCGCCAGCAGCTTGGGCGGGTCCAACTCCTACAATGAGCAGTTCTTC CASSLGGSNSYNEQFF
few TRBJ2-7 TRBV9 TRBD2 TGTGCCAGCAGCCCCTATCTAGCGGGGAGGGTCGAGCAGTACTTC CASSPYLAGRVEQYF
- TRBJ2-6 TRBV18 - TGTGCCAGCGCGCCCTACTCTGGGGCCAACGTCCTGACTTTC CASAPYSGANVLTF
- TRBJ2-4 TRBV7-9 TRBD1 TGTGCCAGCAGTACGGGACAGGGGGTGTTAAACATTCAGTACTTC CASSTGQGVLNIQYF
- TRBJ1-2 TRBV29-1 - TGCAGCGTCCGATTTGGGGGTGGCTACACCTTC CSVRFGGGYTF
few TRBJ2-3 TRBV14 - TGTGCCAGCAGCCAAGTCGAACTCCGCACAGATACGCAGTATTTT CASSQVELRTDTQYF
few TRBJ1-1 TRBV4-1 - TGCGCCAGCAGCCAAGCGACGGCGAACACTGAAGCTTTCTTT CASSQATANTEAFF
- TRBJ2-1 TRBV7-2 TRBD2 TGTGCCAGCAGCTTAGTCGGGACTAGCGGGGCCCTTAATGAGCAGTTCTTC CASSLVGTSGALNEQFF
many TRBJ2-1 TRBV12-3/TRBV12-4 TRBD2 TGTGCCAGCAGTCGGACTAGCGGGAGTCTGGAGCAGTTCTTC CASSRTSGSLEQFF
few TRBJ2-1 TRBV12-3/TRBV12-4 - TGTGCCAGCAGCCGGGGGACTGGTTACAATGAGCAGTTCTTC CASSRGTGYNEQFF
- TRBJ1-6 TRBV10-3 TRBD1 TGTGCCATCAGTGGACAGGGCGATTCACCCCTCCACTTT CAISGQGDSPLHF